The 19 T cell receptor beta chains given below trace back to one sample, sequenced in a study of Ad26.COV2.S vaccination and SARS-CoV-2 variants. Clones were read by immunoSEQ multiplex PCR, and TCRdb kept only the in-frame ones, dropping some. The sample includes about 350,000 clones, around 90% of them seen just once. Treatment denoted: roughly 19 received Ad26.COV2.S at low or high dose, single or two shots; roughly five received placebo; per-sample allocation not given. It was on day 63 after the first vaccine or placebo injection that samples were taken. The input for sequencing was peripheral blood, taken in a trial of Ad26.COV2.S vaccine versus placebo. Source of these receptors: a person aged 18-65 years who received the Ad26.COV2.S COVID-19 vaccine or a placebo.

The chain has TRBV6-5 and TRBJ2-7; D is perhaps TRBD2 (6 bases). Germline V gene lookup returns CDR1 MNHEY and CDR2 SVGAGI. The CDR3 extends over 14 amino acids. Trimming stripped 2 bases from V and 3 bases from J, with 11 bases between. The CDR3 bases are TGTGCCAGCAGTTACGACTCGGGAGTCTACGAGCAGTACTTC. It is translated as CASSYDSGVYEQYF.

V usage is TRBV14 and J usage is TRBJ2-7; D may be TRBD1 (6 bases). The V gene's germline CDR1 is SGHDN and CDR2 FVKESK. This CDR3 spans 15 amino acids. V dropped 5 bases and J dropped 5 bases, with 19 bases sitting between them. CDR3 nucleotides: TGTGCCAGCAGCGACGGCGGACACAGGGACCACGAGCAGTACTTC. This gives the protein CASSDGGHRDHEQYF.

The chain employs TRBV30 and TRBJ1-2, with D possibly being TRBD1 (5 bases). The germline CDR1 and CDR2 sequences are GTSNPN and SVGIG (reference sequence). The length of the CDR3 is 12 residues. Trimming left V 2 bases short and J 4 bases short, with 8 bases between. CDR3 bases: TGTGCCTGGAGTCCGGGGGTCTATGGCTACACCTTC. Translation gives CAWSPGVYGYTF. The full variable domain, rest sourced from reference TRBV30 and TRBJ1-2, is SQTIHQWPATLVQPVGSPLSLECTVEGTSNPNLYWYRQAAGRGLQLLFYSVGIGQISSEVPQNLSASRPQDRQFILSSKKLLLSDSGFYLCAWSPGVYGYTFGSGTRLTVV.

The V call is TRBV7-2, the J call TRBJ2-1; no clear D gene. Germline V lookup: CDR1 SGHTA, CDR2 FQGNSA. This CDR3 spans 15 amino acids. V dropped 4 bases and J dropped 9 bases, with 19 bases sitting between them. CDR3 amino acids: CASSSRPYTGGEQFF. As DNA, the CDR3 is TGTGCCAGCAGCTCAAGACCCTACACGGGCGGTGAGCAGTTCTTC.

The V and J genes are TRBV3-1 (or the pseudogene TRBV3-2) and TRBJ2-1, with no clear D. Germline V lookup: CDR1 LGHDT, CDR2 YNNKEL (reference sequence). The CDR3 covers 10 residues. V was pared by 10 bases and J by 15 bases, with 16 bases between. The CDR3 region is CATRRAGMFF. For the CDR3, the DNA is TGTGCCACCAGACGGGCAGGTATGTTCTTC.

This clone was seen more than once but under ten times. The chain is built from TRBV10-3 and TRBJ2-1; TRBD2 is a possible D gene (6 bases). CDR3 length equals 18 residues. CDR1 and CDR2 from the germline V gene are ENHRY and SYGVKD. Between the trimmed V and J ends, which lost 0 bases and 0 bases, there was a span of 15 bases. CDR3 DNA: TGTGCCATCAGTGAGTCCGTTACCTTTAGCGGCTCCTACAATGAGCAGTTCTTC. This encodes CAISESVTFSGSYNEQFF.

V and J are TRBV5-1 and TRBJ1-3, with a possible D match to TRBD1 (5 bases). This CDR3 spans 17 amino acids. Germline CDR1 is SGHRS and CDR2 is YFSETQ. V was cut by 4 bases and J by 0 bases, with 17 bases left in between. Here the CDR3 DNA reads TGCGCCAGCAGCCCCGGACCGGGGCACCACTCTGGAAACACCATATATTTT. Its translation is CASSPGPGHHSGNTIYF.

In its sample, this clone was seen a few times. The V and J genes are TRBV3-1 (or the pseudogene TRBV3-2) and TRBJ2-7; 11 bases line up with TRBD1. The CDR3 has 14 residues. The trim removed 3 bases at V and 6 bases at J, leaving 4 bases unmatched. The germline CDR1 and CDR2 sequences are LGHDT and YNNKEL (reference sequence). The CDR3 nucleotides are TGTGCCAGCAGCCAGGGACAGGGGGTTGGCGAGCAGTACTTC. Translated, it gives CASSQGQGVGEQYF.

The CDR3 here is CASSESAGDPGNEQFF. For the CDR3, the DNA is TGTGCCAGCAGTGAAAGTGCGGGGGACCCCGGAAATGAGCAGTTCTTC. The rearrangement links TRBV2 to TRBJ2-1; the match to TRBD2 covers 7 bases. Germline loops: CDR1 SNHLY, CDR2 FYNNEI. CDR3 size: 16 residues. J lost 7 bases, V lost 2 bases, and 11 bases had no gene match.

In nucleotides, the CDR3 is TGTGCCAGCACCTGGGGGGGAGGCACTGAAGCTTTCTTT. The encoded protein is CASTWGGGTEAFF. The rearrangement uses TRBV12-3 or TRBV12-4 and TRBJ1-1; D perhaps matches TRBD1 (5 bases). V lost 7 bases and J 4 bases, leaving 13 bases between the germline ends. This CDR3 spans 13 amino acids.

The rearrangement links TRBV7-2 to TRBJ2-2; 10 bases align to TRBD1. The CDR3 covers 16 residues. Germline loops: CDR1 SGHTA, CDR2 FQGNSA. Losses at the gene ends were 8 bases for V and 5 bases for J; bases not matched to a gene: 11. The CDR3 DNA is TGTGCCAGCCTCGAAAGGGACAGGGGACGAACCGGGGAGCTGTTTTTT. Its protein is CASLERDRGRTGELFF.

On this clone: One junction end disagrees with the germline gene, perhaps due to a read error. V and J are TRBV14 and TRBJ2-7, with 10 bases that match TRBD2. Germline V CDR1 and CDR2: SGHDN, FVKESK. CDR3 size: 14 residues. The CDR3 DNA follows: TGTGCCAGCGGCCAAAGCGGGGGGGCCTACGAGCAGTACTTC. Its protein is CASGQSGGAYEQYF.

The chain combines TRBV19 with TRBJ1-3; D ambiguous. V was pared by 3 bases and J by 0 bases, with 9 bases between. CDR1 and CDR2 (germline): LNHDA, SQIVND (reference sequence). This CDR3 has 15 residues. The DNA for the CDR3 is TGTGCCAGTAGTATCAGAGCCCGCTCTGGAAACACCATATATTTT. Amino acids: CASSIRARSGNTIYF.

The V and J genes are TRBV4-2 and TRBJ2-1; TRBD2 agrees at 9 bases. Germline trimming cut 3 bases from V and 4 bases from J; bases unmatched to any gene: 7. The CDR3 sequence is 16 residues long. Germline V gene lookup returns CDR1 LGHNA and CDR2 YNFKEQ. In nucleotides, the CDR3 is TGTGCCAGCAGCCAGGGAGCGGGGGGAACGTACAATGAGCAGTTCTTC. Protein sequence: CASSQGAGGTYNEQFF.

The chain uses TRBV12-3 or TRBV12-4 and TRBJ2-1; perhaps D is TRBD1 or TRBD2 (5 bases each). V lost 6 bases and J 5 bases, leaving 11 bases between the germline ends. The CDR3 covers 13 residues. The CDR3 nucleotides read TGTGCCAGCAGCCCGGGACGACACAATGAGCAGTTCTTC. This translates into CASSPGRHNEQFF.

CDR3 protein: CASISGTGDSPLHF. Written as DNA, the CDR3 is TGTGCCAGCATATCCGGGACAGGGGATTCACCCCTCCACTTT. The V call is TRBV6-5, the J call TRBJ1-6; 10 bases line up with TRBD1. V lost 7 bases to trimming and J lost 8 bases; unmatched junction nucleotides: 5. This CDR3 contains 14 residues. Germline CDR1 MNHEY, CDR2 SVGAGI.

The genes are TRBV4-2 and TRBJ1-5; no clear D gene. Germline V gene data show CDR1 as LGHNA and CDR2 as YNFKEQ. The CDR3 runs 13 residues. Trimming removed 3 bases at V and 5 bases at J, with 8 bases between. The CDR3 reads CASSQGIHQPQHF. As DNA, the CDR3 is TGTGCCAGCAGCCAGGGTATCCATCAGCCCCAGCATTTT.

The chain uses TRBV6-8 and TRBJ1-2; TRBD1 matches at 7 bases. V lost 6 bases and J lost 5; bases outside the gene matches: 18. CDR1 is MNHGY, CDR2 SAAAGT, per germline. The CDR3 totals 17 residues. Here the CDR3 DNA reads TGTGCCAGCAGACACAGACAAGTAGGGGGCCCAGGGTATGGCTACACCTTC. Translation: CASRHRQVGGPGYGYTF.

The V and J genes are TRBV6-5 and TRBJ1-2; 7 positions agree with TRBD1. Germline loops: CDR1 MNHEY, CDR2 SVGAGI. The CDR3 has 15 residues. The trim removed 6 bases at V and 3 bases at J, leaving 10 bases unmatched. Written as DNA, the CDR3 is TGTGCCAGCAGCGCATGGGGCGACAGGGACTATGGCTACACCTTC. Protein: CASSAWGDRDYGYTF.